A single sample is the source of the 7 T cell receptor beta chains below, sequenced in a study of cytomegalovirus exposure and HLA in healthy donors. The PCR made use of 60 Vbeta and 13 Jbeta primers. Produced via immunoSEQ multiplex PCR; TCRdb's table is partial and in-frame only. The data contain under 200,000 clones, around 79% of them singletons. The sequenced sample was PBMCs. The origin of the receptors is a male donor in good health and CMV-seropositive.

V is TRBV5-1 and J is TRBJ2-5; 12 bases agree with TRBD2. J gave up 2 bases and V 4 bases, and 6 bases lay outside the gene matches. This CDR3 spans 16 amino acids. CDR1 SGHRS and CDR2 YFSETQ come from the germline V gene. The CDR3 DNA reads as TGCGCCAGCAGCCCGTGGACTAGCGGGGAACAAGAGACCCAGTACTTC. As protein: CASSPWTSGEQETQYF.

The CDR3 bases are TGTGCCAGCAGCTTTTTGCTGGAGGGACTCACTGAAGCTTTCTTT. Translating gives CASSFLLEGLTEAFF. The rearrangement links TRBV5-5 to TRBJ1-1; a possible D gene is TRBD1 (5 bases). In germline, CDR1 is SGHKS, CDR2 YYEKEE (reference sequence). This CDR3 is 15 amino acids long. Trimming pared 2 bases from V and 4 bases from J, leaving 15 bases between.

The genes are TRBV7-3 and TRBJ1-2; 10 positions agree with TRBD1. Germline CDR1 is SGHTA and CDR2 is FQGTGA. The CDR3 length is 15 residues. The V segment lost 6 bases and the J segment 2 bases; nucleotides outside the gene matches: 6. CDR3 coding DNA: TGTGCCAGCAGGGATCCGGGACAGGGGAACTATGGCTACACCTTC. Translation: CASRDPGQGNYGYTF.

J is TRBJ1-1 and V is TRBV6-5; 7 bases are shared with TRBD1. With V trimmed by 6 bases and J by 7 bases, 11 bases remained unmatched. Germline values: CDR1 MNHEY, CDR2 SVGAGI. The CDR3 runs to 14 residues. This CDR3 reads CASSTKTGTGEAFF. CDR3 in DNA: TGTGCCAGCAGCACAAAGACAGGGACCGGTGAAGCTTTCTTT.

About this clone itself: One end of the junction fails to match germline, which may point to a read error. The chain couples TRBV27 to TRBJ2-7; 10 bases are shared with TRBD2. Germline V lookup: CDR1 MNHEY, CDR2 SMNVEV (reference sequence). The CDR3 length is 13 residues. The CDR3 region has the DNA TGTGCCTGCAGTTTAGCTAGCGGGGGCGAGCAGTACTTC. Protein sequence: CACSLASGGEQYF.

A note on this clone: At one of its ends the junction is not consistent with the germline gene, which may arise from a read error. The chain is built from TRBV25-1 and TRBJ1-1; a weak D match, TRBD1 (5 bases). The germline V gene encodes CDR1 MGHDK and CDR2 SYGVNS. The CDR3 loop spans 15 amino acids. The CDR3 spells CASSDPRGGDTQAFF. In DNA form, the CDR3 reads TGTGCCAGCAGTGACCCTCGGGGGGGTGACACTCAAGCTTTCTTT.

In DNA, the CDR3 is TGTGCCTGGAGTGCAGCGAACTATGGCTACACCTTC. The encoded protein is CAWSAANYGYTF. The gene calls are TRBV30 and TRBJ1-2; D uncertain. The germline gives CDR1 GTSNPN, CDR2 SVGIG (reference sequence). The CDR3 length is 12 residues. Trimming removed 1 base at V and 2 bases at J, with 5 bases between.